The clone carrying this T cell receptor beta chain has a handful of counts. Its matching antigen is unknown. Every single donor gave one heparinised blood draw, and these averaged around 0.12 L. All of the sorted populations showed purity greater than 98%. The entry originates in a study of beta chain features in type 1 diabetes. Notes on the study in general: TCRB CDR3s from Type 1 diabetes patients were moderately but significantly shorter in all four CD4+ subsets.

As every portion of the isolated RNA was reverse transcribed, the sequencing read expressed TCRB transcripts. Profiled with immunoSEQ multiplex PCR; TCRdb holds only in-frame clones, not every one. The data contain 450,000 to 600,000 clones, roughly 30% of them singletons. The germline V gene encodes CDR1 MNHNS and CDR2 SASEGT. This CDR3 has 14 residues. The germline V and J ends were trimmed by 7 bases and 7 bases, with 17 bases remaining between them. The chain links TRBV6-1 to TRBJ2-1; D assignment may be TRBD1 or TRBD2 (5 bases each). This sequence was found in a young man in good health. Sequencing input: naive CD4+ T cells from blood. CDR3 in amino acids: CASKVIRDGNEQFF. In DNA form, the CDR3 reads TGTGCCAGCAAAGTTATAAGGGACGGAAATGAGCAGTTCTTC.